The clone carrying this T cell receptor beta chain occurred a few times. Its antigen is undetermined. There are 15 residues in the CDR3. The V gene's germline CDR1 is MRHNA and CDR2 SNTAGT. V lost 3 bases and J 0 bases, leaving 9 bases between the germline ends. Primers included in the PCR were 60 Vbeta and 13 Jbeta primers. Here immunoSEQ multiplex PCR was the method, and the copy in TCRdb shows in-frame clones only, minus some. The table shows under 150,000 clones, with over 60% occurring only once. This sample stems from a study of cytomegalovirus exposure and HLA in healthy donors. In the study overall: A data release that came early held around 85 million unique TCRs from HLA-typed donors.

Findings of the study overall: TRBV6-2, TRBV6-3 and some other V segments were unresolvable in 87-base-pair reads. Segments of the TCR beta V type were, in most cases, productive about 87% or about 30% of the time in an earlier analysis.

The origin of this receptor is a woman between 40 and 50 years old in good health and CMV-seronegative. Sequencing was carried out using PBMCs. The chain joins TRBV6-4 to TRBJ2-1; D is perhaps TRBD2 (5 bases). The CDR3 region is CASSEAESSYNEQFF. The CDR3 DNA reads as TGTGCCAGCAGTGAAGCGGAGAGCTCCTACAATGAGCAGTTCTTC.